Included here is one T cell receptor beta chain sequence, with context. Its antigen is not identified. This sample is drawn from a study of cytomegalovirus exposure and HLA in healthy donors. Study-level background: An earlier analysis identified some 110 million unique TCR beta sequences in 150 million to 200 million T cells. Broader study findings: Later, an analysis found that common viral pathogens appeared to be linked with several of the most significant clusters. Sequencing likely generated an artifact that appeared as a cluster of highly shared sequence variants. Associated with HLA alleles at 0.05 false discovery rate in a later analysis were around 15,000 TCR beta sequences.

V dropped 1 base and J dropped 5 bases, with 14 bases sitting between them. CDR1 and CDR2 from the germline V gene are MGHDK and SYGVNS. The CDR3 covers 15 residues. The PCR made use of 60 Vbeta and 13 Jbeta primers. Sequencing was performed with immunoSEQ multiplex PCR; in TCRdb, only in-frame clones are kept and a portion is missing. Among 110,000 to 150,000 clones listed, around 72% were seen once. The receptor's source is a middle-aged man in good health and CMV-seronegative. The chain links TRBV25-1 to TRBJ2-5; TRBD2 is a possible D gene (5 bases). Sequencing input: PBMCs. The CDR3: CASSESGLAWETQYF. In DNA, the CDR3 is TGTGCCAGCAGTGAATCGGGTTTAGCGTGGGAGACCCAGTACTTC.